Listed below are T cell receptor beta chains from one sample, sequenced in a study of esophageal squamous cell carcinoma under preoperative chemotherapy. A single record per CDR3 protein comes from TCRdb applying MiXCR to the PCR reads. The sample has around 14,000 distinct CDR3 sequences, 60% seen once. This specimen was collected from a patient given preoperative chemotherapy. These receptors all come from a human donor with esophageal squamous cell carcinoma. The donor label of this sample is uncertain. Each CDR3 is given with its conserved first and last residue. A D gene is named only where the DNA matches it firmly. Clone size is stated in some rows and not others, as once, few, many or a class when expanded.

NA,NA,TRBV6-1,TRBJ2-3,CASRESSTDIQYF,TGTGCCAGTAGGGAGTCTAGCACAGATATTCAGTATTTT
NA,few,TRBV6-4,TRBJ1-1,CASSAEMNTEAFF,TGTGCCAGCAGTGCAGAGATGAACACTGAAGCTTTCTTT
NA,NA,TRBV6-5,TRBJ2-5,CASSYSGGSGGPAPDTQYF,TGTGCCAGCAGTTACTCAGGGGGGTCTGGGGGCCCGGCCCCAGATACCCAGTACTTC
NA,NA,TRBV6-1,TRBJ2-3,CASRPLGGSDKETQYF,TGTGCCAGCAGACCCCTAGGGGGGAGTGACAAAGAGACGCAGTATTTT
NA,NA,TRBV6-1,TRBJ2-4,CKSLSGTSVKNTQYF,TGTAAAAGCTTGTCGGGGACGAGCGTCAAGAACACGCAGTATTTC
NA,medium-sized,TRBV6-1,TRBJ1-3,CASSEGEDSGNTIYF,TGTGCCAGCAGTGAAGGAGAAGACTCTGGAAACACCATATATTTT
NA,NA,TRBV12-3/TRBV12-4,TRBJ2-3,CASSREGRGPRDTQYF,TGTGCCAGCAGCCGAGAGGGGCGGGGACCCAGAGACACTCAGTATTTT
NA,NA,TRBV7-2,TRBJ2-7,CGGGPGGRDRETQYF,TGTGGCGGGGGCCCGGGGGGCCGTGACCGAGAGACGCAGTACTTC
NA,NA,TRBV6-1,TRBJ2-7,CASSWGHQQYF,TGTGCCAGCAGCTGGGGACACCAGCAGTACTTC
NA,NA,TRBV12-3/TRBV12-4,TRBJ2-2,CASSLSLQAGVASEHGTSTGAQFF,TGTGCCAGCAGTTTGTCCCTACAGGCAGGGGTGGCTAGCGAGCACGGTACGAGCACCGGGGCGCAGTTTTTT
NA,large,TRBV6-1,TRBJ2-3,CASSDTWGGTDTQYF,TGTGCCAGCAGTGATACCTGGGGCGGGACAGATACGCAGTATTTT
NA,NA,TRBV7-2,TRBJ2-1,CASSFKTNEQFF,TGTGCCAGCAGCTTTAAGACCAATGAGCAGTTTTTT
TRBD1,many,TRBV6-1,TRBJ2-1,CASSDQPGGPDFLNEQFF,TGTGCCAGCAGTGACCAACCAGGGGGACCGGACTTTCTCAATGAGCAGTTCTTC